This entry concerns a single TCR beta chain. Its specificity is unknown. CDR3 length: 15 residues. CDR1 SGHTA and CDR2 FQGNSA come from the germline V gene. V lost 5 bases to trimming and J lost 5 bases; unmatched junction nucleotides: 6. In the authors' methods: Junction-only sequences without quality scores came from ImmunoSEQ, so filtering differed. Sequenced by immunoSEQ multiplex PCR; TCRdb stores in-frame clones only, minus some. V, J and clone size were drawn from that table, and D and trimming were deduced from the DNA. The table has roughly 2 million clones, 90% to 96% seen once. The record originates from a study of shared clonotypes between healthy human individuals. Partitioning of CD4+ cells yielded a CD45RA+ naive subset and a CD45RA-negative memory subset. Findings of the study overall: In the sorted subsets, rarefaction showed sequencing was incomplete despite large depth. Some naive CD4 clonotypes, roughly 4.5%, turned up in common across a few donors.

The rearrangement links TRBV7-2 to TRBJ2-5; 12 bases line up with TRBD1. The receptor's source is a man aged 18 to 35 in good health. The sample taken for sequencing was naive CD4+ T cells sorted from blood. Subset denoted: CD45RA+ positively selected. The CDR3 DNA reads TGTGCCAGCAGCCCAGGGACAGGGGGCGCGGAGACCCAGTACTTC. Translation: CASSPGTGGAETQYF.